This TCR beta chain was retrieved from a study of human T cells and chemical hapten exposure. Time point denoted: patch test 1, 2 weeks after DPC sensitization. Treatment reported: therapeutic diphenylcyclopropenone sensitization with weekly scalp DPC. This clonotype appeared many times. From the RACE reads, TCRdb called clonotypes with MiXCR, one entry per CDR3 protein. The table has 40,000 to 60,000 distinct CDR3 sequences, around 9.3% seen once. The source is a woman aged 45-65 years with alopecia areata. Some clones in this sample may be carry-over from other donors' samples. This specimen consisted of whole blood, obtained in connection with sensitization to the hapten diphenylcyclopropenone (DPC).

The CDR3 loop is CATSRDTRAGNTIYF. CDR3 nucleotides: TGTGCCACCAGCAGAGACACCAGAGCTGGAAACACCATATATTTT. The chain uses TRBV15 and TRBJ1-3; D is unclear. V was pared by 0 bases and J by 2 bases, with 8 bases between. Germline V gene data show CDR1 as LNHNV and CDR2 as YYDKDF (reference sequence). The CDR3 consists of 15 residues. The full variable domain, with the rest looked up from reference TRBV15 and TRBJ1-3, is DAMVIQNPRYQVTQFGKPVTLSCSQTLNHNVMYWYQQKSSQAPKLLFHYYDKDFNNEADTPDNFQSRRPNTSFCFLDIRSPGLGDTAMYLCATSRDTRAGNTIYFGEGSWLTVV.